Below are 4 T cell receptor beta chains sequenced from a single sample in a study of naive and memory T cell subsets. Two oligonucleotides, mixed equimolar, formed the beta constant-region primer covering TRBC1 and TRBC2. Four rounds of PCR amplified the ligated cDNA using nested alpha and beta constant-region primers plus SP2. TCRdb re-derived calls from the UMI-ligation and nested PCR reads in MiXCR, one entry per CDR3 protein. Of around 160,000 distinct CDR3 sequences in the sample, over 20% were seen once. No cognate antigen is known for these TCRs. Study-wide points: Naive repertoires, especially CD8, held a few larger clonotypes, possibly memory cells re-expressing CD45RA.

Sequencing used naive CD4+ T cells from blood. The receptors originated from a human donor in good health.

This rearrangement joins TRBV11-2 to TRBJ2-1; a weak D match, TRBD2 (6 bases). Trimming shortened V by 4 bases and J by 2 bases, and 15 bases separated the two germline ends. The CDR3 consists of 16 residues. Germline values: CDR1 SGHAT, CDR2 FQNNGV. CDR3 bases: TGTGCCAGCAGCTCCTACCGGAGGGCCACCTACAATGAGCAGTTCTTC. Translation: CASSSYRRATYNEQFF.

The CDR3 DNA follows: TGTGCCAGCTCACCAGATTCAGCGCCGGAGGAGACCCAGTACTTC. Translating gives CASSPDSAPEETQYF. The gene calls are TRBV18 and TRBJ2-5; no firm D call. This CDR3 is built from 15 residues. V was clipped by 2 bases and J by 5 bases, with 15 bases between them. Germline CDR1 and CDR2: KGHSH and LQKENI.

This clonotype was seen a handful of times. V is TRBV3-1 and J is TRBJ1-6; D not resolved. The V gene's germline CDR1 is LGHDT and CDR2 YNNKEL (reference sequence). This CDR3 spans 15 amino acids. With 1 base removed from V and 10 bases from J, the gap between germline ends came to 14 bases. CDR3 sequence reads: CASSQGPPRDSPLHF. CDR3 DNA: TGTGCCAGCAGCCAAGGGCCCCCGAGAGACTCACCCCTCCACTTT.

This chain connects TRBV6-1 to TRBJ2-2; TRBD2 matches 12 bases. The junction had 9 bases not matched to a gene; V was cut back by 11 bases and J by 5 bases. Looked up from germline, CDR1 is MNHNS and CDR2 is SASEGT. This CDR3 contains 15 residues. Written as DNA, the CDR3 is TGTGCCTTCCGACTAGCGGGAGATGGTACCGGGGAGCTGTTTTTT. This encodes CAFRLAGDGTGELFF.